In this sample, the clone carrying this TCR beta chain is medium-sized (0.01 to 0.1%). Antigen specificity is unknown. This record belongs to a study of metastatic and nonmetastatic thyroid tumors. Background on the study: Patients with malignant and benign thyroid disease provided blood and tumor or nodule tissue, whose repertoires were compared.

All patients reached thyroid surgery having received no treatment beforehand. TCRdb re-called clones from the PCR reads using MiXCR. The data hold 24,000 or so clones, with roughly 19% observed a single time. The study, taken as a whole, reports: Versus benign nodules, malignant thyroid tumors reportedly had significantly higher TCR beta diversity, in blood and tumor.

Germline loops: CDR1 MDHEN, CDR2 SYDVKM. CDR3 length: 13 residues. Trimming stripped 5 bases from V and 9 bases from J, with 16 bases between. Sequenced sample: blood. This chain connects TRBV28 to TRBJ1-2; D is ambiguous. This clonotype originated in a male donor with papillary thyroid cancer or a benign thyroid nodule (not recorded which). Some clones in this sample may be carry-over from other donors' samples. The CDR3 is CASSPAGSRSYTF. As DNA, the CDR3 is TGTGCCAGCAGTCCAGCAGGTTCTAGGAGCTACACCTTC.